The source of this TCR beta chain is a study of T cells in localized non-small cell lung cancer. General study findings and limits: Adjacent lung exhibited a median of about 56 among the 100 most abundant tumor clones. Sequencing, confined to only one tumor region, leaves heterogeneity possible. Uninvolved adjacent lung showed the highest T cell clonality, exceeding tumor.

The uninvolved lung lay at least 2 cm from the tumor margin and lacked atypia. CDR3 length: 18 residues. J was trimmed by 6 bases and V by 2 bases; bases with no gene match: 11. The V gene's germline CDR1 is MNHGY and CDR2 SAAAGT. This table comes from immunoSEQ multiplex PCR, and its TCRdb copy is limited to in-frame clones, with some not included. The table lists 1,500 to 2,000 clones, about 34% of them singletons. Comments on this clone: Its specificity is unknown.

This receptor was identified in an older male donor with stage I squamous cell lung carcinoma. This chain connects TRBV6-8 to TRBJ2-1; 12 bases line up with TRBD2. The source was normal lung tissue next to the tumor, collected before any cancer treatment. In DNA form, the CDR3 reads TGTGCCAGCAGTTACGTGGGGGAGCTAGCGGGAGGGGGCAATGAGCAGTTCTTC. It encodes CASSYVGELAGGGNEQFF.